The rows below give T cell receptor beta chains drawn from one sample of a study of cytomegalovirus exposure and HLA in healthy donors. Method: immunoSEQ multiplex PCR; TCRdb's copy keeps in-frame clones and lacks some. The sample lists tens of thousands of clones, approximately 96% seen once, with under 1.5% in the top ten. The sequenced sample was PBMCs. The origin of the receptors is a man younger than 35 in good health and CMV-seropositive. Each CDR3 is given with its conserved first and last residue. A D gene is named only where the DNA matches it firmly. Clone size appears in some rows only: once, few, many, or a class for an expanded clone.

v_call | clone_size | d_call | cdr3_aa
TRBV28 | . | TRBD1 | CASQGRTGDGGEKLFF
TRBV9 | . | TRBD2 | CASSATSVDTQYF
TRBV7-3 | . | TRBD1 | CASSLRQGAGETQYF
TRBV28 | . | TRBD2 | CASSTTSGRAFDNEQFF
TRBV7-8 | . | TRBD1 | CASSFPRDRASYNEQFF
TRBV5-4 | . | TRBD1 | CASSAPGTGRETQYF
TRBV10-1 | . | . | CASSPDRNQPQHF
TRBV5-4 | few | . | CASSPHAGDRYNSPLHF
TRBV6-5 | . | . | CASSYEPSYGYTF
TRBV6-5 | . | TRBD1 | CASSYIQGGETQYF
TRBV28 | once | . | CASQQDEAFF
TRBV18 | . | TRBD1 | CASSPGGAGTEAFF
TRBV29-1 | . | TRBD1 | CSVVGQGNTEAFF
TRBV2 | . | . | CASSERIGQSYGYTF
TRBV18 | . | TRBD1 | CASSRDRVETEAFF
TRBV5-6 | . | TRBD1 | CASSLGTGAVEAFF
TRBV5-1 | . | . | CASSPDSWGYTF
TRBV29-1 | . | TRBD2 | CSVDKRGAPPVHNEQFF
TRBV9 | . | TRBD2 | CASSLSGSGEQFF
TRBV21-1 | . | . | CASSITGNRTVESGGYTF
TRBV2 | once | . | CASSEALSVGTGYF
TRBV10-2 | once | TRBD1 | CASSEPGQFAFF
TRBV6-5 | . | TRBD1 | CASSYSGQGVGQYF
TRBV4-1 | . | TRBD2 | CASSHPGLAGKNIQYF
TRBV5-5 | . | . | CASSLGGGGGYTF
TRBV30 | . | TRBD2 | CAWMTAGTDTQYF
TRBV2 | . | . | CASSSAGEQYF
TRBV6-1 | . | TRBD1 | CAIDRGGYGYTF
TRBV5-4 | . | TRBD1 | CASSLTGGNEQYF
TRBV2 | . | . | CASSSQGTSEKLFF
TRBV30 | few | . | CAWSRGAGTDTQYF
TRBV4-1 | . | . | CASSHSGSPQYF
TRBV28 | . | . | CASSWQGPLRSGNTIYF
TRBV10-3 | . | TRBD1 | CAISDPTTGQPQHF
TRBV10-2 | . | TRBD1 | CASSRGDRGYYEQYF
TRBV6-1 | . | . | CASILSDRAGNEQFF
TRBV15 | . | . | CATSRALDTQYF
TRBV5-4 | . | . | CASSLVGVGGYTF
TRBV10-2 | . | TRBD2 | CASSESTGTSGRESSYNEQFF
TRBV7-9 | . | . | CASGRGNGELFF
TRBV7-9 | . | . | CASGRQPNTEAFF
TRBV7-9 | . | . | CASSLAAEQYF
TRBV28 | . | TRBD1 | CASSPPTGVTEAFF
TRBV27 | . | . | CASSLFTGNGQPQHF